Shown below are 8 T cell receptor beta chains from a single sample sequenced in a study of CD4 T cells in relation to SARS-CoV-2 and coronaviruses (dated by TCRdb to the early 2020s). The antigens these receptors bind are not known. Library preparation used the immunoSEQ multiplex PCR assay. The table comes from immuneACCESS by way of TCRdb, which keeps in-frame sequences with V and J called. Part of the clones is missing from these tables; in studies checked, under half for an unresolved V gene and the rest for unknown reasons. Recorded for this sample are roughly 18,000 clones; 77% of them occurred a single time. The top ten constitute approximately 26% of the sample. CD4+ T cells from unexposed donors were collected before the COVID-19 pandemic (2011-2018). The EasySep CD4+ T cell isolation kit was used to isolate CD4+ T cells once the cultures had run for roughly 10 days. The sample taken for sequencing was CD4+ T cells from PBMCs, cultured in vitro. The receptors were gathered from a human donor in good health.

V and J are TRBV9 and TRBJ2-7; possibly TRBD2 for D (5 bases). From germline, CDR1 is SGDLS and CDR2 YYNGEE. The germline V and J ends were trimmed by 1 base and 6 bases, with 11 bases remaining between them. The CDR3 runs to 13 residues. The CDR3 reads CASSVFRGSEQYF. CDR3 nucleotide sequence: TGTGCCAGCAGCGTATTCCGAGGGAGCGAGCAGTACTTC.

The chain is built from TRBV5-1 and TRBJ2-3; D is ambiguous. CDR1 is SGHRS, CDR2 YFSETQ, per germline. Trimming removed 6 bases at V and 4 bases at J, with 12 bases between. The CDR3 covers 13 residues. In nucleotides, the CDR3 is TGCGCCAGCACTACCTATGGGGCAGATACGCAGTATTTT. Its protein product is CASTTYGADTQYF.

V usage is TRBV12-5 and J usage is TRBJ1-1, with 7 bases aligning to TRBD1. The CDR3 loop spans 13 amino acids. V shed 5 bases, J shed 4 bases, and the junction held 4 bases outside the gene matches. CDR1 and CDR2 (germline): LGHNT, FRNRAP. The CDR3 protein is CASGRQGGTEAFF. DNA of the CDR3: TGTGCTAGTGGTCGACAGGGAGGCACTGAAGCTTTCTTT.

This clone has a single count. The V gene is TRBV15, the J gene TRBJ1-1; D gene uncertain. V lost 1 base to trimming and J lost 1 base, with 10 bases between them. This CDR3 has 15 residues. The V gene's germline CDR1 is LNHNV and CDR2 YYDKDF (reference sequence). Written as DNA, the CDR3 is TGTGCCACCAGCAGAGGGGTACAAAGGAACACTGAAGCTTTCTTT. Encoded protein: CATSRGVQRNTEAFF.

The chain uses TRBV12-5 and TRBJ2-1; D is possibly TRBD1 (5 bases). V lost 3 bases and J lost 9, with 9 bases in between. Germline values: CDR1 LGHNT, CDR2 FRNRAP. The CDR3 runs to 12 residues. The CDR3 is CASGFSQGEQFF. The CDR3 DNA is TGTGCTAGTGGTTTTTCCCAGGGTGAGCAGTTCTTC.

The chain combines TRBV7-2 with TRBJ1-5, with D perhaps matching TRBD1 (5 bases). Looked up from germline, CDR1 is SGHTA and CDR2 is FQGNSA. The CDR3 is 15 amino acids. The V end was cut by 6 bases, the J end by 0 bases, with 12 bases between. The CDR3 reads CASRPTVYSNQPQHF. The CDR3 nucleotides read TGTGCCAGCAGACCGACAGTCTATAGCAATCAGCCCCAGCATTTT.

CDR3 DNA sequence: TGTGCCAGCAGCGCCGACAGCTCTGGGGCCAACGTCCTGACTTTC. Its protein is CASSADSSGANVLTF. The rearrangement links TRBV2 to TRBJ2-6, with D possibly matching TRBD1 (5 bases). There are 15 residues in the CDR3. In germline, CDR1 is SNHLY, CDR2 FYNNEI. Deletions cut 6 bases from V and 0 bases from J, with 9 bases between. Variable domain in full (rest from reference TRBV2 and TRBJ2-6): EPEVTQTPSHQVTQMGQEVILRCVPISNHLYFYWYRQILGQKVEFLVSFYNNEISEKSEIFDDQFSVERPDGSNFTLKIRSTKLEDSAMYFCASSADSSGANVLTFGAGSRLTVL.

Here the CDR3 DNA reads TGTGCCAGCGTACCTGGCGGGAGATCCTACGAGCAGTACTTC. Amino acids: CASVPGGRSYEQYF. The rearrangement joins TRBV7-9 to TRBJ2-7; 7 bases line up with TRBD2. CDR1 is SEHNR and CDR2 is FQNEAQ in the germline V gene (reference sequence). J was trimmed by 1 base and V by 8 bases; bases with no gene match: 8. This CDR3 comprises 14 residues.